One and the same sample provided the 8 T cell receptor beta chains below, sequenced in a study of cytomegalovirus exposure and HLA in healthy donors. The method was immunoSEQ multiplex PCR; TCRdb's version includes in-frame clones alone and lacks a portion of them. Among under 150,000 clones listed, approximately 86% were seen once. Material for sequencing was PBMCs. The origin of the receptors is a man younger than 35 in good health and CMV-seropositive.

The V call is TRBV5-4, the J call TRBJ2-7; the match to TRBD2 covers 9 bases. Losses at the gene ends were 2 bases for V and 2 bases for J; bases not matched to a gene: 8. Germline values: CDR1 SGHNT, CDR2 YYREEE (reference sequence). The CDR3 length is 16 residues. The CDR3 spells CASSFYSLAGTYEQYF. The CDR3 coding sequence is TGTGCCAGCAGCTTCTATAGTCTAGCGGGGACCTACGAGCAGTACTTC.

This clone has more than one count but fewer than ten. The CDR3 reads CASKIREGGSPLHF. Here the CDR3 DNA reads TGTGCCAGCAAAATCAGGGAGGGCGGATCACCCCTCCACTTT. The chain links TRBV27 to TRBJ1-6; a possible D gene is TRBD1 (5 bases). Trimming shortened V by 7 bases and J by 10 bases, and 17 bases separated the two germline ends. The CDR3 is 14 amino acids. The V gene's germline CDR1 is MNHEY and CDR2 SMNVEV (reference sequence).

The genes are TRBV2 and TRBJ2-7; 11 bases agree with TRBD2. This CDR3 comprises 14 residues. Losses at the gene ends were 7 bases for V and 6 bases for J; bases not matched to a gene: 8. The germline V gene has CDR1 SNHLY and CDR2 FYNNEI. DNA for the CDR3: TGTGCCAGCACCGTACTAGCGGGAGTCGCCGAGCAGTACTTC. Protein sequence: CASTVLAGVAEQYF.

CDR3 amino acids: CASSTQGAHYNSPLHF. CDR3 nucleotides: TGTGCCAGTAGTACGCAGGGGGCCCACTATAATTCACCCCTCCACTTT. This sequence joins TRBV19 and TRBJ1-6; 8 nucleotides line up with TRBD1. V was pared by 4 bases and J by 3 bases, with 5 bases of the junction left unmatched. CDR1 and CDR2 from the germline V gene are LNHDA and SQIVND (reference sequence). This CDR3 has 16 residues.

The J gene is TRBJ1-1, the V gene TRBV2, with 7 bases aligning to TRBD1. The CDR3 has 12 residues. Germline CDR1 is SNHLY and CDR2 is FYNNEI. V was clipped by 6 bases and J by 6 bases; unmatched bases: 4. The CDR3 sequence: CASRRQGPEAFF. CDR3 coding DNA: TGTGCCAGCAGGAGACAGGGACCTGAAGCTTTCTTT.

The DNA of the CDR3 is TGTGCCAGCAGTTGCGGTTTCTCGACAGGGGACCCTAATCAGCCCCAGCATTTT. It is translated as CASSCGFSTGDPNQPQHF. The chain employs TRBV25-1 and TRBJ1-5, with 8 bases fitting TRBD1. The trim removed 5 bases at V and 4 bases at J, leaving 16 bases unmatched. Germline assignment: CDR1 MGHDK and CDR2 SYGVNS. The CDR3 contains 18 residues.

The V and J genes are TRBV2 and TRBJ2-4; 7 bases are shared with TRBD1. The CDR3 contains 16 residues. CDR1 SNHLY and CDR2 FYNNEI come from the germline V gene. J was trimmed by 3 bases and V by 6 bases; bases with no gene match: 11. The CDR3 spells CASRGGEAGGKNIQYF. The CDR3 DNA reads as TGTGCCAGCAGAGGTGGAGAGGCAGGGGGCAAAAACATTCAGTACTTC.

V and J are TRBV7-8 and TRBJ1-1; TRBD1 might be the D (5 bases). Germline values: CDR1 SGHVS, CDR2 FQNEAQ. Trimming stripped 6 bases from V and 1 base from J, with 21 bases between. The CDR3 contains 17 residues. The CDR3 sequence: CASRLLQASLKNTEAFF. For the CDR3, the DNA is TGTGCCAGCAGACTATTACAGGCTAGTCTTAAGAACACTGAAGCTTTCTTT.